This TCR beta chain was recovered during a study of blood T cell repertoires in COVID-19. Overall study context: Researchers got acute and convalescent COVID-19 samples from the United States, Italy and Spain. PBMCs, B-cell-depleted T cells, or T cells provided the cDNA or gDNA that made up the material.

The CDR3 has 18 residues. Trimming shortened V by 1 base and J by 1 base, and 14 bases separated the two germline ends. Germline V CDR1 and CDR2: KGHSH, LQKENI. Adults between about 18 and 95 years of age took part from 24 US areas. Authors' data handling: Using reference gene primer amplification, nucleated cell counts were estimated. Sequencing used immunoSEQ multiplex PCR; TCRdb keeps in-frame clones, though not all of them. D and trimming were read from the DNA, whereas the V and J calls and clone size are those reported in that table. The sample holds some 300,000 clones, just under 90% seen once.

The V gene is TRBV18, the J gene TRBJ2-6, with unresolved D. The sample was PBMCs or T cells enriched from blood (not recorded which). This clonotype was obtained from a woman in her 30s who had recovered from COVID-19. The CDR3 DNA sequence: TGTGCCAGCTCACCACTTTTCTCCCCAGGTTCTGGGGCCAACGTCCTGACTTTC. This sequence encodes CASSPLFSPGSGANVLTF.